This T cell receptor (beta chain) was found in a study of cytomegalovirus exposure and HLA in healthy donors. Healthy donors of bone marrow made up the group. The V segment lost 2 bases and the J segment 0 bases; nucleotides outside the gene matches: 9. The CDR3 contains 17 residues. Looked up from germline, CDR1 is MNHNS and CDR2 is SASEGT. With 60 Vbeta and 13 Jbeta primers, the PCR was carried out. Sequenced by immunoSEQ multiplex PCR; TCRdb stores in-frame clones only, minus some. The repertoire has under 200,000 clones, 70% to 80% of them found once; the top ten carry more than 3.5%. General study findings and limits: An analysis was carried out later, and it reportedly showed fewer N-insertions in an Asian-associated ancestry cluster than the approximately 610-donor mean. It is likely that the observed cluster of highly shared sequence variants was a sequencing artifact. A few chains tied to CMV proved CMV antigen-specific in vitro.

In the case of this clone: Its antigen is undetermined.

The receptor was isolated from a man aged 30 to 45 in good health and CMV-seropositive. V usage is TRBV6-1 and J usage is TRBJ1-1; 7 nucleotides line up with TRBD1. The source material was PBMCs. The CDR3 DNA is TGTGCCAGCAGTGAACACTTAGGACAGGTAATGAACACTGAAGCTTTCTTT. Translating it yields CASSEHLGQVMNTEAFF.